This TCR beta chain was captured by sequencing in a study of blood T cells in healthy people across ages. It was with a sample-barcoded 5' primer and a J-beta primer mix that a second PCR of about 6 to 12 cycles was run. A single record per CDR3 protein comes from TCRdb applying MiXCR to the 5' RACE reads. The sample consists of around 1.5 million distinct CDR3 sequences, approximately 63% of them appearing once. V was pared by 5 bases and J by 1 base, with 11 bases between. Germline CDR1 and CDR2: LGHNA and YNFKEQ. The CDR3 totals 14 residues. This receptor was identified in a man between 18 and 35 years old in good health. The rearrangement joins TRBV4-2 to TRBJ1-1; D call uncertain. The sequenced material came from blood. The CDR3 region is CASSKRFTNTEAFF. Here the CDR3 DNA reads TGTGCCAGCAGCAAGCGGTTTACGAACACTGAAGCTTTCTTT.